This TCR beta chain comes out of a study of blood T cell repertoires in COVID-19. For the study at large: The analysed material was cDNA or gDNA that came from T cells, B-cell-depleted T cells, or PBMCs.

V lost 4 bases, J lost 7 bases, and 11 bases stayed unmatched. The V gene's germline CDR1 is LNHDA and CDR2 SQIVND (reference sequence). The length of the CDR3 is 15 residues. Clones were read by immunoSEQ multiplex PCR, and TCRdb kept only the in-frame ones, dropping some. The repertoire holds some 250,000 clones, around 80% seen once, with approximately 5.3% in the top ten. Only one count was recorded for this clone. The sequence was obtained from an older man with acute or convalescent COVID-19. The genes are TRBV19 and TRBJ2-7; 9 bases are a match to TRBD1. Specimen: peripheral blood. CDR3 DNA: TGTGCCAGTAGTAGTGCCGGGACAGGGACTCGGGAGCAGTACTTC. It specifies CASSSAGTGTREQYF.